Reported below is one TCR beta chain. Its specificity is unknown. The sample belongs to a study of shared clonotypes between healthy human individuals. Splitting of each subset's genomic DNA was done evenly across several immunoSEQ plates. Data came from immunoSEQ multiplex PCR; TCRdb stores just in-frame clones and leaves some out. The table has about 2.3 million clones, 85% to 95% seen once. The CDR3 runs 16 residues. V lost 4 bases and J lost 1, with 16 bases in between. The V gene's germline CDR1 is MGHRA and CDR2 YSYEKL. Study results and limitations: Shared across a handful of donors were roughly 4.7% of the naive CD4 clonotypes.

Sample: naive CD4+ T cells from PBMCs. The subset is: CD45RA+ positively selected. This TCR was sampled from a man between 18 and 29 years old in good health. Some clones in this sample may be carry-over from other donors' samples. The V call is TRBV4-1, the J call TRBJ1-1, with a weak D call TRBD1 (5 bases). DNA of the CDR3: TGCGCCAGCAGCCTCCCCCTGGGGGGGACGAACACTGAAGCTTTCTTT. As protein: CASSLPLGGTNTEAFF.